One and the same sample provided the 10 T cell receptor beta chains below, sequenced in a study of shared clonotypes between healthy human individuals. Naive CD8 cells comprised CD45RO-negative, CCR7-positively selected cells, excluding terminally differentiated effector memory CD45RA+ cells. Libraries were prepared by immunoSEQ multiplex PCR; TCRdb keeps only in-frame clonotypes and omits some of them. The sample has about 680,000 clones; about 90% are singletons. Sample: naive CD8+ T cells sorted from blood. Source of these receptors: a man aged 30 to 45 in good health.

The gene calls are TRBV19 and TRBJ2-3; TRBD2 agrees at 8 bases. CDR3 length: 15 residues. The V and J ends lost 3 bases and 3 bases, in that order; junction bases with no gene match: 5. The germline V gene encodes CDR1 LNHDA and CDR2 SQIVND (reference sequence). Here the CDR3 DNA reads TGTGCCAGTAGTATCAAAGCGGGAGCTACAGATACGCAGTATTTT. The encoded protein is CASSIKAGATDTQYF.

This chain connects TRBV27 to TRBJ1-2, with 7 bases fitting TRBD1. The CDR3 is made up of 16 amino acids. Germline CDR1 and CDR2: MNHEY and SMNVEV (reference sequence). V lost 5 bases and J lost 1; bases outside the gene matches: 10. CDR3 sequence: CASSPMGTAINYGYTF. DNA of the CDR3: TGTGCCAGCAGTCCCATGGGGACAGCGATTAACTATGGCTACACCTTC.

A single count supports this clone. This same CDR3 is encoded by further DNA sequences in the sample. The V call is TRBV27, the J call TRBJ2-1; 7 bases align to TRBD1. There are 15 residues in the CDR3. With 4 bases clipped from V and 0 bases from J, the junction kept 3 bases outside the gene matches. CDR1 is MNHEY, CDR2 SMNVEV, per germline (reference sequence). The CDR3 coding sequence is TGTGCCAGCAGTTCGGGACAGACCTCCTACAATGAGCAGTTCTTC. It specifies CASSSGQTSYNEQFF.

This chain connects TRBV28 to TRBJ1-1, with D perhaps matching TRBD1 (5 bases). From germline, CDR1 is MDHEN and CDR2 SYDVKM. CDR3 length: 15 amino acids. V was pared by 5 bases and J by 0 bases, with 13 bases between. The DNA for the CDR3 is TGTGCCAGCAGTCCCCGGGACGTCTTGAACACTGAAGCTTTCTTT. Translated: CASSPRDVLNTEAFF.

This clone was recorded only once. This chain links TRBV28 with TRBJ1-2, with no clear D. Germline V gene lookup returns CDR1 MDHEN and CDR2 SYDVKM. V lost 1 base, J lost 7 bases, and 4 bases lay in between. CDR3 length: 11 amino acids. Here the CDR3 DNA reads TGTGCCAGCAGTTTATTTTCTGGCTACACCTTC. This translates into CASSLFSGYTF.

The table lists this clone with a few counts. V and J are TRBV7-9 and TRBJ2-7; 7 bases line up with TRBD2. V lost 2 bases and J lost 2; bases outside the gene matches: 6. The CDR3 runs to 15 residues. From germline, CDR1 is SEHNR and CDR2 FQNEAQ (reference sequence). The CDR3 protein is CASSLLASGTYEQYF. CDR3 coding DNA: TGTGCCAGCAGCTTACTGGCTAGCGGAACCTACGAGCAGTACTTC.

The chain links TRBV28 to TRBJ2-7; 9 bases agree with TRBD1. CDR3 length: 15 residues. Germline loops: CDR1 MDHEN, CDR2 SYDVKM. V shed 3 bases, J shed 5 bases, and the junction held 8 bases outside the gene matches. CDR3 residues: CASSFPQGALHEQYF. The CDR3 DNA sequence: TGTGCCAGCAGTTTTCCACAGGGGGCATTACACGAGCAGTACTTC.

The CDR3, as DNA: TGCGCCAGCAGAGAGAGGGACAGGGTTATAGCGGGGGGCACCTACGAGCAGTACTTC. It codes for CASRERDRVIAGGTYEQYF. The rearrangement uses TRBV10-2 and TRBJ2-7; D perhaps matches TRBD2 (10 bases). In germline, CDR1 is WSHSY, CDR2 SAAADI. Deletions cut 6 bases from V and 2 bases from J, with 29 bases between. This CDR3 is built from 19 residues.

The chain has TRBV9 and TRBJ2-1; 9 bases fit TRBD1. Trimming removed 4 bases from V and 1 base from J; junction bases left unmatched: 3. This CDR3 comprises 15 residues. The germline CDR1 and CDR2 sequences are SGDLS and YYNGEE. The CDR3 DNA follows: TGTGCCAGCAGCATGGACAGGGGATCCTACAATGAGCAGTTCTTC. Translation gives CASSMDRGSYNEQFF.

The rearrangement uses TRBV6-1 and TRBJ2-7, with 7 bases aligning to TRBD2. Germline CDR1 is MNHNS and CDR2 is SASEGT. The CDR3 extends over 15 amino acids. V shed 3 bases, J shed 1 base, and the junction held 6 bases outside the gene matches. CDR3 sequence (DNA): TGTGCCAGCAGTGAGTCTAGCGGCGGATCCTACGAGCAGTACTTC. As protein: CASSESSGGSYEQYF.